The 9 T cell receptor beta chains listed next were all sequenced from one sample in a study of blood T cell repertoires in COVID-19. Generated by immunoSEQ multiplex PCR, the TCRdb table keeps only in-frame clones and is missing some. The table has a few hundred thousand clones, roughly 91% seen once. The source material was peripheral blood. The receptor set was obtained from a man aged 25 to 40 with acute or convalescent COVID-19.

The CDR3 DNA reads as TGCGCCAGCAGCTTGTGGACAGGGGCGGTCGCCTACGAGCAGTACTTC. This sequence encodes CASSLWTGAVAYEQYF. V usage is TRBV5-1 and J usage is TRBJ2-7; 9 nucleotides line up with TRBD1. The V gene end was trimmed by 1 base and the J gene end by 2 bases; junction bases not matched to a gene: 7. The CDR3 has 16 residues. Germline lookup yields CDR1 SGHRS and CDR2 YFSETQ.

The rearrangement uses TRBV7-6 and TRBJ2-5; D perhaps matches TRBD2 (5 bases). Germline values: CDR1 SGHVS, CDR2 FNYEAQ. Trimming shortened V by 6 bases and J by 3 bases, and 14 bases separated the two germline ends. The CDR3 consists of 14 residues. In nucleotides, the CDR3 is TGTGCCAGCAGTCCTCGCGGGTTGGAAGAGACCCAGTACTTC. Translated: CASSPRGLEETQYF.

The CDR3 bases are TGTGCCAGCAGTGAAGCGCGGGGGACCGGCTACACCTTC. Its protein is CASSEARGTGYTF. The rearrangement joins TRBV2 to TRBJ1-2; a possible D gene is TRBD1 (5 bases). Deletions cut 0 bases from V and 8 bases from J, with 10 bases between. Germline CDR1 is SNHLY and CDR2 is FYNNEI. The CDR3 is made up of 13 amino acids.

This clone was counted a few times. The chain couples TRBV7-3 to TRBJ2-2; 11 bases agree with TRBD2. The CDR3 is 15 amino acids. With 1 base clipped from V and 6 bases from J, the junction kept 1 base outside the gene matches. Germline CDR1 reads SGHTA; CDR2 reads FQGTGA. The CDR3 protein is CASSLKLAGAGELFF. The CDR3 DNA sequence: TGTGCCAGCAGCTTAAAACTAGCGGGGGCCGGGGAGCTGTTTTTT.

This clone has just one count. V usage is TRBV19 and J usage is TRBJ2-1; 8 bases map to TRBD1. The germline CDR1 and CDR2 sequences are LNHDA and SQIVND (reference sequence). This CDR3 region has 13 residues. Germline trimming cut 1 base from V and 9 bases from J; bases unmatched to any gene: 2. The CDR3: CASSIGQGTEQFF. CDR3 DNA sequence: TGTGCCAGTAGTATAGGACAGGGGACTGAGCAGTTCTTC.

V usage is TRBV6-6 and J usage is TRBJ2-2; D remains unclear. The V gene's germline CDR1 is MNHNY and CDR2 SVGAGI (reference sequence). There are 15 residues in the CDR3. V lost 0 bases and J lost 1, with 6 bases in between. The CDR3 bases are TGTGCCAGCAGTTACTCGGCAGGGAACACCGGGGAGCTGTTTTTT. Protein sequence: CASSYSAGNTGELFF.

The rearrangement joins TRBV28 to TRBJ2-2; 11 bases map to TRBD2. Germline assignment: CDR1 MDHEN and CDR2 SYDVKM. The CDR3 is made up of 16 amino acids. Germline trimming cut 2 bases from V and 6 bases from J; bases unmatched to any gene: 5. Here the CDR3 reads CASSLLAGGWAGELFF. CDR3 in DNA: TGTGCCAGCAGTTTACTAGCGGGGGGTTGGGCCGGGGAGCTGTTTTTT.

The V and J genes are TRBV6-1 and TRBJ2-4; maybe TRBD1 (6 bases). V was cut by 3 bases and J by 0 bases, with 12 bases left in between. The CDR3 is 16 amino acids. Germline CDR1 reads MNHNS; CDR2 reads SASEGT. In DNA, the CDR3 is TGTGCCAGCAGTGATAAACAGGGAATAGCCAAAAACATTCAGTACTTC. This translates into CASSDKQGIAKNIQYF.

The CDR3 sequence is CASRLPTGNTIYF. The CDR3 nucleotides are TGTGCCAGCAGACTCCCCACCGGAAACACCATATATTTT. The J gene is TRBJ1-3, the V gene TRBV28, with D unclear. The CDR3 length is 13 residues. The germline V gene has CDR1 MDHEN and CDR2 SYDVKM. V was shortened by 6 bases and J by 4 bases, with 10 bases between the two germline ends.